The 14 T cell receptor beta chains presented below share a single source sample, sequenced in a study of T cell changes during pregnancy in multiple sclerosis. Sequencing used immunoSEQ multiplex PCR; TCRdb keeps in-frame clones, though not all of them. Of 98,000 or so clones in the sample, about 94% were seen once. The source was peripheral blood, collected after pregnancy. All receptors derive from a female donor with multiple sclerosis, enrolled in a pregnancy study.

This chain links TRBV4-3 with TRBJ2-7; D possibly corresponds to TRBD1 (5 bases). Between the trimmed V and J ends, which lost 0 bases and 3 bases, there was a span of 15 bases. Germline loops: CDR1 LGHNA, CDR2 YSLEER. The CDR3 is 16 amino acids. This CDR3 is CASSQDHQGTIYEQYF. The CDR3 DNA is TGCGCCAGCAGCCAAGATCACCAGGGAACCATCTACGAGCAGTACTTC.

The chain carries TRBV5-1 and TRBJ2-5, with a possible D match to TRBD2 (5 bases). The germline CDR1 and CDR2 sequences are SGHRS and YFSETQ. This CDR3 has 15 residues. V gave up 6 bases and J gave up 4 bases, with 19 bases separating them. The CDR3 protein is CASTPTGKPGETQYF. The CDR3 nucleotides read TGCGCCAGCACCCCTACCGGGAAACCTGGAGAGACCCAGTACTTC. Full variable domain (outside the CDR3, taken from reference TRBV5-1 and TRBJ2-5): KAGVTQTPRYLIKTRGQQVTLSCSPISGHRSVSWYQQTPGQGLQFLFEYFSETQRNKGNFPGRFSGRQFSNSRSEMNVSTLELGDSALYLCASTPTGKPGETQYFGPGTRLLVL.

The J gene is TRBJ1-1, the V gene TRBV30; D call uncertain. Trimming took 5 bases from V and 0 from J, leaving 16 bases between them. The CDR3 totals 15 residues. Germline V lookup: CDR1 GTSNPN, CDR2 SVGIG (reference sequence). CDR3 coding DNA: TGTGCCTGGCACCCCATGTCCAGTATGAACACTGAAGCTTTCTTT. Translated: CAWHPMSSMNTEAFF. Filled out from reference TRBV30 and TRBJ1-1, the complete variable domain reads SQTIHQWPATLVQPVGSPLSLECTVEGTSNPNLYWYRQAAGRGLQLLFYSVGIGQISSEVPQNLSASRPQDRQFILSSKKLLLSDSGFYLCAWHPMSSMNTEAFFGQGTRLTVV.

The J gene is TRBJ1-3, the V gene TRBV5-5; D not certain. CDR1 is SGHKS and CDR2 is YYEKEE in the germline V gene (reference sequence). The V end lost 2 bases, the J end lost 0 bases, and 3 bases lay between the germline ends. There are 13 residues in the CDR3. The CDR3 bases are TGTGCCAGCAGCTTTAACTCTGGAAACACCATATATTTT. Its protein is CASSFNSGNTIYF.

The rearrangement joins TRBV5-1 to TRBJ2-5; 11 nucleotides match TRBD2. The germline CDR1 and CDR2 sequences are SGHRS and YFSETQ. The V gene end was trimmed by 4 bases and the J gene end by 4 bases; junction bases not matched to a gene: 9. This CDR3 is built from 16 residues. The CDR3 region is CASSLSSGRTSETQYF. The CDR3 nucleotides are TGCGCCAGCAGCCTATCTAGCGGGAGGACATCAGAGACCCAGTACTTC.

This chain uses TRBV29-1 with TRBJ2-2, with a tentative D call TRBD2 (5 bases). Per the germline V gene, CDR1 is SQVTM and CDR2 is ANQGSEA. Trimming shortened V by 6 bases and J by 4 bases, and 9 bases separated the two germline ends. This CDR3 has 12 amino acids. In nucleotides, the CDR3 is TGCAGCGTGGCACGGGGCACCGGGGAGCTGTTTTTT. It translates to CSVARGTGELFF.

The chain uses TRBV13 and TRBJ2-2; D gene unclear. Germline lookup yields CDR1 PRHDT and CDR2 FYEKMQ (reference sequence). Deletions cut 5 bases from V and 4 bases from J, with 5 bases between. The CDR3 totals 12 residues. In DNA form, the CDR3 reads TGTGCCAGCAGCCTACCCACCGGGGAGCTGTTTTTT. Protein product: CASSLPTGELFF.

The J gene is TRBJ1-2, the V gene TRBV14; D may be TRBD1 (5 bases). The length of the CDR3 is 14 residues. V was cut by 2 bases and J by 0 bases, with 7 bases left in between. CDR1 is SGHDN, CDR2 FVKESK, per germline. CDR3 residues: CASSQIQANYGYTF. In nucleotides, the CDR3 is TGTGCCAGCAGCCAAATACAGGCTAACTATGGCTACACCTTC. Full variable domain (rest looked up from reference TRBV14 and TRBJ1-2): EAGVTQFPSHSVIEKGQTVTLRCDPISGHDNLYWYRRVMGKEIKFLLHFVKESKQDESGMPNNRFLAERTGGTYSTLKVQPAELEDSGVYFCASSQIQANYGYTFGSGTRLTVV.

In this sample, this clone turned up once. V usage is TRBV10-1 and J usage is TRBJ2-7, with 7 bases identical to TRBD1. This CDR3 region has 15 residues. V lost 5 bases and J lost 4; bases outside the gene matches: 11. CDR1 is WNHNN and CDR2 is SYGVQD in the germline V gene (reference sequence). The CDR3 DNA sequence: TGCGCCAGCAGTATCCCGGGACAGATATTATACGAGCAGTACTTC. Amino acid sequence: CASSIPGQILYEQYF.

The chain has TRBV11-2 and TRBJ2-1, with a tentative D call TRBD2 (7 bases). The germline CDR1 and CDR2 sequences are SGHAT and FQNNGV. The CDR3 sequence is 17 residues long. The V gene lost 1 base and the J gene lost 6 bases, with 19 bases spanning the gap. CDR3 region: CASSLGVGEGGVNEQFF. The CDR3 DNA reads as TGTGCCAGCAGCTTAGGAGTAGGGGAGGGGGGCGTCAATGAGCAGTTCTTC.

The chain recombines TRBV19 with TRBJ1-1, with D hard to call. Trimming shortened V by 1 base and J by 8 bases, and 14 bases separated the two germline ends. CDR1 and CDR2 (germline): LNHDA, SQIVND (reference sequence). The CDR3 extends over 14 amino acids. The CDR3 sequence: CASSIGGGPVEAFF. The CDR3 bases are TGTGCCAGTAGTATAGGGGGAGGGCCGGTAGAAGCTTTCTTT.

The V and J genes are TRBV4-2 and TRBJ2-2; 13 bases line up with TRBD2. The length of the CDR3 is 19 residues. The germline CDR1 and CDR2 sequences are LGHNA and YNFKEQ. Trimming cost V 1 base and J 6 bases; bases outside gene matches: 11. CDR3 sequence (DNA): TGTGCCAGCAGCCAAGTAGGGAGACTAGCGGGAGGTTTCGCCGGGGAGCTGTTTTTT. Translated: CASSQVGRLAGGFAGELFF.

This chain connects TRBV6-4 to TRBJ1-2; D might be TRBD1 (6 bases). Trimming pared 3 bases from V and 8 bases from J, leaving 16 bases between. This CDR3 has 14 residues. CDR1 and CDR2 from the germline V gene are MRHNA and SNTAGT. The CDR3 region has the DNA TGTGCCAGCAGTGATCGCAGGGGAATTGGGGGCTACACCTTC. Amino acid sequence: CASSDRRGIGGYTF.

The chain has TRBV28 and TRBJ2-7; 8 bases are shared with TRBD2. Germline CDR1 MDHEN, CDR2 SYDVKM. The CDR3 spans 13 residues. After removal of 7 bases from V and 3 bases from J, the junction contained 5 bases not matched to a gene. In DNA form, the CDR3 reads TGTGCCAGCAATCCCGGGACTAGCTACGAGCAGTACTTC. It is translated as CASNPGTSYEQYF.